Each of the 9 T cell receptor beta chains below was sequenced from the same sample in a study of blood T cell repertoires in COVID-19. Measured with immunoSEQ multiplex PCR; TCRdb has only the in-frame clones, and not every one. The sample records some 200,000 clones, roughly 82% being singletons. Sequenced sample: PBMCs or T cells enriched from blood (not recorded which). These receptors originate from a woman aged 55-75 years with acute COVID-19.

The CDR3 DNA sequence: TGCGCCAGCAGTCTGGGGACAGGGAGGACCTACGAGCAGTACTTC. This gives the protein CASSLGTGRTYEQYF. The chain carries TRBV10-2 and TRBJ2-7; TRBD1 matches at 9 bases. Germline loops: CDR1 WSHSY, CDR2 SAAADI. With V trimmed by 5 bases and J by 2 bases, 7 bases remained unmatched. The CDR3 contains 15 residues.

The chain has TRBV5-4 and TRBJ2-7, with TRBD2 identical over 14 bases. Germline-derived CDR1 and CDR2 are SGHNT and YYREEE (reference sequence). V lost 5 bases and J lost 6; bases outside the gene matches: 1. This CDR3 is 13 amino acids long. This chain's CDR3 is CASRGTSGSEQYF. The CDR3 region has the DNA TGTGCCAGCAGGGGGACTAGCGGGAGCGAGCAGTACTTC.

V and J are TRBV30 and TRBJ2-1; TRBD2 aligns across 8 bases. The CDR3 has 15 amino acids. CDR1 and CDR2 from the germline V gene are GTSNPN and SVGIG (reference sequence). V shed 2 bases and J 5 bases; nucleotides not matched to a gene: 8. CDR3 nucleotides: TGTGCCTGGAGTCGCGGCGGGGGGTTGGACAATGAGCAGTTCTTC. Translated, it gives CAWSRGGGLDNEQFF.

The chain joins TRBV4-3 to TRBJ2-5; unclear D gene. Trimming cost V 1 base and J 2 bases, with 5 bases left between them. The CDR3 runs to 13 residues. CDR1 is LGHNA and CDR2 is YSLEER in the germline V gene. The DNA of the CDR3 is TGCGCCAGCAGCCAAGCCCCTCAAGAGACCCAGTACTTC. This encodes CASSQAPQETQYF.

This chain uses TRBV5-4 with TRBJ2-2, with D unclear. V was pared by 6 bases and J by 3 bases, with 12 bases between. The germline gives CDR1 SGHNT, CDR2 YYREEE (reference sequence). The CDR3 extends over 14 amino acids. CDR3 coding DNA: TGTGCCAGCACCGAGCGAGAGTACACCGGGGAGCTGTTTTTT. Translation gives CASTEREYTGELFF.

The J gene is TRBJ2-1, the V gene TRBV9; 9 positions match TRBD1. Germline CDR1 is SGDLS and CDR2 is YYNGEE. The J segment lost 4 bases and the V segment lost 1 base, leaving 6 bases of the junction unmatched. The CDR3 has 16 amino acids. CDR3 sequence (DNA): TGTGCCAGCAGCGTATCCGGACAGGGGACATACAATGAGCAGTTCTTC. Protein product: CASSVSGQGTYNEQFF.

This clone came up once. This chain uses TRBV4-3 with TRBJ2-3; 7 bases match TRBD2. Germline trimming cut 3 bases from V and 3 bases from J; bases unmatched to any gene: 15. The CDR3 totals 18 residues. Germline CDR1 LGHNA, CDR2 YSLEER. CDR3: CASSHGRGFVDVTDTQYF. The CDR3 coding sequence is TGCGCCAGCAGCCATGGGCGGGGGTTTGTCGACGTGACAGATACGCAGTATTTT.

This clone showed up just a few times. V usage is TRBV9 and J usage is TRBJ1-2, with 8 bases matching TRBD1. The germline V gene encodes CDR1 SGDLS and CDR2 YYNGEE. This CDR3 has 18 residues. V trimming: 3 bases; J trimming: 5 bases; junction bases outside the gene matches: 18. The CDR3 sequence: CASSGGSETGEGGYGYTF. The CDR3 DNA sequence: TGTGCCAGCAGCGGAGGCTCTGAGACAGGGGAGGGAGGGTATGGCTACACCTTC.

This clone has more than one count but fewer than ten. J is TRBJ2-7 and V is TRBV28, with a tentative D call TRBD1 (5 bases). Trimming removed 4 bases at V and 5 bases at J, with 12 bases between. CDR1 and CDR2 (germline): MDHEN, SYDVKM. This CDR3 comprises 13 residues. This CDR3 is CASSSNRRHEQYF. The CDR3 nucleotides are TGTGCCAGCAGTTCGAACAGGCGGCACGAGCAGTACTTC.